Following are 16 T cell receptor beta chains from one sample sequenced in a study of spatial heterogeneity in lung cancer. Noted time point: blood at routine non-recurrence follow-up after resection. Unsorted whole RNA from tumor, nontumor lung or frozen PBMC underwent sequencing. Each CDR3 protein gets one entry after TCRdb re-called the 5' RACE reads with MiXCR. In the table there are about 52,000 distinct CDR3 sequences, under 8% of which are singletons. Sequencing used PBMCs, obtained at follow-up. These receptors came from a female donor with early-stage non-small cell lung cancer.

This chain uses TRBV11-2 with TRBJ2-7; the match to TRBD2 covers 10 bases. With V trimmed by 5 bases and J by 4 bases, 11 bases remained unmatched. Germline loops: CDR1 SGHAT, CDR2 FQNNGV. The CDR3 covers 16 residues. This CDR3 is CASSPRGGLATYEQYF. The CDR3 region has the DNA TGTGCCAGCAGCCCTAGAGGGGGACTAGCGACTTACGAGCAGTACTTC.

The V and J genes are TRBV15 and TRBJ2-4; perhaps TRBD1 as D (5 bases). Germline CDR1 LNHNV, CDR2 YYDKDF (reference sequence). The CDR3 extends over 15 amino acids. Deletions cut 3 bases from V and 3 bases from J, with 12 bases between. Written as DNA, the CDR3 is TGTGCCACCAGCAGCTTCCAGGGTGGCAAAAACATTCAGTACTTC. This sequence encodes CATSSFQGGKNIQYF. Complete variable domain (other parts from reference TRBV15 and TRBJ2-4): DAMVIQNPRYQVTQFGKPVTLSCSQTLNHNVMYWYQQKSSQAPKLLFHYYDKDFNNEADTPDNFQSRRPNTSFCFLDIRSPGLGDTAMYLCATSSFQGGKNIQYFGAGTRLSVL.

The chain couples TRBV28 to TRBJ2-2, with D uncertain. The length of the CDR3 is 13 residues. CDR1 MDHEN and CDR2 SYDVKM come from the germline V gene. Trimming removed 6 bases at V and 3 bases at J, with 8 bases between. The chain's CDR3 is CASSRPYTGELFF. As DNA, the CDR3 is TGTGCCAGCAGCCGACCCTACACCGGGGAGCTGTTTTTT.

This clonotype came up many times. J is TRBJ2-7 and V is TRBV28; D gene ambiguous. The CDR3 spans 13 residues. Germline V lookup: CDR1 MDHEN, CDR2 SYDVKM. The ends were cut back, 6 bases at V and 2 bases at J, with 11 bases in the middle. Here the CDR3 reads CASSRISTYEQYF. The CDR3, as DNA: TGTGCCAGCAGCCGGATTTCGACCTACGAGCAGTACTTC.

This clonotype was detected many times. V is TRBV5-1 and J is TRBJ2-7; D gene uncertain. The V end was cut by 4 bases, the J end by 5 bases, with 16 bases between. The CDR3 spans 14 residues. The V gene's germline CDR1 is SGHRS and CDR2 YFSETQ. The CDR3 DNA reads TGCGCCAGCAGCCCTCTCCTAAATTTGGACGAGCAGTACTTC. It yields the protein CASSPLLNLDEQYF. Together with reference TRBV5-1 and TRBJ2-7, the CDR3 gives the full variable domain: KAGVTQTPRYLIKTRGQQVTLSCSPISGHRSVSWYQQTPGQGLQFLFEYFSETQRNKGNFPGRFSGRQFSNSRSEMNVSTLELGDSALYLCASSPLLNLDEQYFGPGTRLTVT.

The CDR3 here is CASSHPGAQPQHF. CDR3 bases: TGTGCCAGCAGCCACCCGGGGGCCCAGCCCCAGCATTTT. The chain has TRBV14 and TRBJ1-5; tentative D call: TRBD1 (6 bases). V was trimmed by 3 bases and J by 7 bases, leaving 10 bases between them. The CDR3 is 13 residues long. Germline V CDR1 and CDR2: SGHDN, FVKESK.

V usage is TRBV2 and J usage is TRBJ2-1; 7 positions match TRBD1. This CDR3 is 15 amino acids long. Germline V CDR1 and CDR2: SNHLY, FYNNEI. V trimming: 6 bases; J trimming: 7 bases; junction bases outside the gene matches: 12. CDR3 sequence reads: CASSKTGSPGNEQFF. The CDR3 DNA is TGTGCCAGCAGCAAGACAGGGTCTCCCGGAAATGAGCAGTTCTTC.

This clonotype was seen ten or more times. The chain recombines TRBV29-1 with TRBJ1-6, with D unresolved. V lost 7 bases and J 5 bases, leaving 12 bases between the germline ends. This CDR3 is 13 amino acids long. CDR1 and CDR2 (germline): SQVTM, ANQGSEA. In DNA, the CDR3 is TGCAGCGCCAGAGCGGGGAATAATTCACCCCTCCACTTT. This encodes CSARAGNNSPLHF.

This clonotype was seen many times. V and J are TRBV10-3 and TRBJ2-3; no definite D call. Germline CDR1 is ENHRY and CDR2 is SYGVKD. Trimming took off 0 bases at V and 6 bases at J, with 25 bases between the two ends. There are 19 residues in the CDR3. CDR3 region: CAISESIGSQPHMGDTQYF. DNA of the CDR3: TGTGCCATCAGTGAGTCGATTGGCAGCCAGCCTCATATGGGGGATACGCAGTATTTT.

J is TRBJ2-7 and V is TRBV18; the D gene is possibly TRBD1 (6 bases). V was pared by 5 bases and J by 3 bases, with 20 bases between. Per germline, CDR1 KGHSH and CDR2 LQKENI. The CDR3 loop spans 16 amino acids. The CDR3 nucleotides read TGTGCCAGCTCAACGCGGACAGCTCCTCTACACTACGAGCAGTACTTC. Amino acids: CASSTRTAPLHYEQYF.

In this sample, this clonotype turned up a few times. V gene TRBV28 combines with J gene TRBJ2-7; possible D gene TRBD1, 5 bases. Germline CDR1 reads MDHEN; CDR2 reads SYDVKM. There are 15 residues in the CDR3. Trimming took off 6 bases at V and 2 bases at J, with 17 bases between the two ends. The CDR3 here is CASRKTTWGTYEQYF. As DNA, the CDR3 is TGTGCCAGCAGGAAGACGACATGGGGCACCTACGAGCAGTACTTC. The variable domain in full, completed from reference TRBV28 and TRBJ2-7, reads DVKVTQSSRYLVKRTGEKVFLECVQDMDHENMFWYRQDPGLGLRLIYFSYDVKMKEKGDIPEGYSVSREKKERFSLILESASTNQTSMYLCASRKTTWGTYEQYFGPGTRLTVT.

This clonotype has ten or more counts. This sequence joins TRBV12-3 or TRBV12-4 and TRBJ1-1, with 9 bases aligning to TRBD1. The CDR3 totals 13 residues. Trimming removed 5 bases from V and 6 bases from J; junction bases left unmatched: 4. CDR3 region: CASSQQGAAEAFF. The CDR3 DNA reads TGTGCCAGCAGTCAACAGGGGGCCGCTGAAGCTTTCTTT.

This clonotype has a handful of counts. The V call is TRBV2, the J call TRBJ1-5; a weak D match, TRBD1 (5 bases). V lost 6 bases and J 1 base, leaving 13 bases between the germline ends. The CDR3 contains 15 residues. The germline V gene encodes CDR1 SNHLY and CDR2 FYNNEI. CDR3 bases: TGTGCCAGCAGCCCCTGGGGACTAAGCAATCAGCCCCAGCATTTT. The encoded protein is CASSPWGLSNQPQHF.

This clonotype was picked up many times. This chain uses TRBV6-6 with TRBJ2-1; D may correspond to TRBD1 or TRBD2 (6 bases each). With 11 bases removed from V and 4 bases from J, the gap between germline ends came to 24 bases. The CDR3 sequence is 16 residues long. Germline assignment: CDR1 MNHNY and CDR2 SVGAGI (reference sequence). CDR3 protein: CAVRGWGANLYNEQFF. Here the CDR3 DNA reads TGTGCCGTCAGGGGATGGGGGGCCAACCTATACAATGAGCAGTTCTTC.

The sample holds many counts of this clonotype. V gene TRBV5-1 combines with J gene TRBJ1-2, with D hard to call. This CDR3 is 15 amino acids long. Deletions cut 4 bases from V and 8 bases from J, with 21 bases between. CDR1 and CDR2 (germline): SGHRS, YFSETQ. CDR3 residues: CASSQDPDSTRGYTF. Here the CDR3 DNA reads TGCGCCAGCAGCCAAGACCCGGACTCTACGAGGGGCTACACCTTC.

A few counts support this clonotype. The chain recombines TRBV7-9 with TRBJ1-2; the D is unclear. The germline V gene encodes CDR1 SEHNR and CDR2 FQNEAQ (reference sequence). V lost 5 bases to trimming and J lost 7 bases, with 14 bases between them. CDR3 length: 13 amino acids. The CDR3 DNA reads as TGTGCCAGCAGCGCCCCAGGAAGAAGTGGCTACACCTTC. It is translated as CASSAPGRSGYTF.